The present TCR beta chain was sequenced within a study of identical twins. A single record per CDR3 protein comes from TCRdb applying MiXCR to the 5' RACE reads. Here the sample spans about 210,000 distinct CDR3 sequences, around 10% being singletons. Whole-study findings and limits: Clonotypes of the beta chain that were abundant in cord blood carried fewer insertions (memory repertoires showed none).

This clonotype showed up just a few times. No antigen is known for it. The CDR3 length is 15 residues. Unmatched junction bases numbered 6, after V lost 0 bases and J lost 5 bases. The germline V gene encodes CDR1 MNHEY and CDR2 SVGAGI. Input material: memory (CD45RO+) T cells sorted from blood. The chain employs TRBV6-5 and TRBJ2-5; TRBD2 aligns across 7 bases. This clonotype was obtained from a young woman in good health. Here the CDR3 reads CASSYSIALAETQYF. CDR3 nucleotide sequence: TGTGCCAGCAGTTACTCGATAGCACTAGCGGAGACCCAGTACTTC.